This T cell receptor (beta chain) was captured by sequencing in a study of T cell responses to AZD1222 COVID-19 vaccine. Of note for this clone: Antigen: not known.

Study-level results: In a largely white British group with more females than males, clonal diversity was possibly underestimated. The CD4 TCRs associated with vaccination extended across spike and predominated at 160-218 and 743-854. Only a handful of AZD1222 recipients were seropositive at baseline.

Germline V gives CDR1 MGHDK, CDR2 SYGVNS. There are 12 residues in the CDR3. V gave up 8 bases and J gave up 3 bases; unmatched junction bases: 3. Repertoires were generated with immunoSEQ multiplex PCR, while TCRdb's copy carries only in-frame clones and drops some. The data show 150,000 to 160,000 clones, with 70% to 90% seen just once and approximately 7% held by the top ten. The chain couples TRBV25-1 to TRBJ1-2, with 7 nucleotides matching TRBD1. This sequence originates from an adult who had recovered from COVID-19. The sequenced sample was peripheral blood, obtained after recovery from COVID-19. DNA for the CDR3: TGTGCCAGCTTCGGGACAGACTATGGCTACACCTTC. This translates into CASFGTDYGYTF.